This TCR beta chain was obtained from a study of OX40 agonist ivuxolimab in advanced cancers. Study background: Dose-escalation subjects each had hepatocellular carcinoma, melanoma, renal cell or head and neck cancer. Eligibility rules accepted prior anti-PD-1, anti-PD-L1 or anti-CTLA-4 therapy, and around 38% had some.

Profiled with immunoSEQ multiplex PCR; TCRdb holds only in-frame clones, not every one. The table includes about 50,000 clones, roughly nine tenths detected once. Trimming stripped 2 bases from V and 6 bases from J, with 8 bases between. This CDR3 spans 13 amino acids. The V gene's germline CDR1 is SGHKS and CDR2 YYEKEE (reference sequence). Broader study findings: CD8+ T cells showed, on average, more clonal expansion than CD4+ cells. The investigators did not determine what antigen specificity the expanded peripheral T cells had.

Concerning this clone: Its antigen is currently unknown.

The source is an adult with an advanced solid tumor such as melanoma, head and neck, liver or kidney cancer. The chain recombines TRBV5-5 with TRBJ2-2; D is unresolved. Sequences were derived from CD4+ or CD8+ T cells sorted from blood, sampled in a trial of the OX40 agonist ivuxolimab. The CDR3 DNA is TGTGCCAGCAGCTTTCTAGGTCCCGGGGAGCTGTTTTTT. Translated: CASSFLGPGELFF. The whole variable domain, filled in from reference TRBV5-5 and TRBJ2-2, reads DAGVTQSPTHLIKTRGQQVTLRCSPISGHKSVSWYQQVLGQGPQFIFQYYEKEERGRGNFPDRFSARQFPNYSSELNVNALLLGDSALYLCASSFLGPGELFFGEGSRLTVL.